This T cell receptor (beta chain) was observed in a study of OX40 agonist ivuxolimab in advanced cancers. Study information: Ivuxolimab, an agonistic anti-OX40 (CD134) antibody, was given to patients. Among those treated, three patients had partial responses, one with hepatocellular carcinoma and two with cutaneous melanoma. Findings and caveats of the study: CD8+ T cells were the subset that, on average, had more expanded clones than CD4+.

The repertoire was sequenced with immunoSEQ multiplex PCR; TCRdb's copy has only in-frame clones and lacks some. The repertoire holds 60,000 to 100,000 clones, with about 90% as singletons. The length of the CDR3 is 13 residues. The junction had 3 bases not matched to a gene; V was cut back by 1 base and J by 7 bases. CDR1 SNHLY and CDR2 FYNNEI come from the germline V gene. Systemic immunosuppression or autoimmune disease history was grounds to exclude patients. On this clone itself: Antigen unknown.

This receptor was taken from an adult with an advanced solid tumor such as melanoma, head and neck, liver or kidney cancer. The chain is built from TRBV2 and TRBJ2-5, with 7 bases lining up with TRBD2. Here the sequenced sample was CD4+ or CD8+ T cells sorted from blood, taken in a trial of the OX40 agonist ivuxolimab. The CDR3 bases are TGTGCCAGCAGTGAAGAGCGGGACCTGACCCAGTACTTC. Translated, it gives CASSEERDLTQYF.